The rows below give T cell receptor beta chains drawn from one sample of a study of T cell changes during pregnancy in multiple sclerosis. TCRdb keeps only in-frame clones here, not all; method: immunoSEQ multiplex PCR. The data contain about 120,000 clones, 80% to 95% of them seen just once; the ten biggest clones take up roughly 5.7%. The sample was peripheral blood, taken before pregnancy. These receptors were obtained from a female donor with multiple sclerosis, enrolled in a pregnancy study. Both conserved end residues are part of each CDR3. D genes are given only for firm matches. Clone size is stated in some rows and not others, as once, few, many or a class when expanded.

.	TRBV27	14	TRBJ2-2	.	CASSLARNTGELFF	TGTGCCAGCAGTTTGGCCCGGAACACCGGGGAGCTGTTTTTT
.	TRBV29-1	14	TRBJ1-2	.	CSVDSGLANYGYTF	TGCAGCGTTGATAGCGGCTTAGCTAACTATGGCTACACCTTC
.	TRBV25-1	15	TRBJ1-1	TRBD1	CASTEAQGVDTEAFF	TGTGCCAGCACCGAGGCGCAGGGGGTTGACACTGAAGCTTTCTTT
.	TRBV9	17	TRBJ1-4	.	CASSVGGHLGTNEKLFF	TGTGCCAGCAGCGTAGGGGGCCACTTAGGAACTAATGAAAAACTGTTTTTT
once	TRBV7-8	13	TRBJ1-1	TRBD1	CASAGTANTEAFF	TGTGCCAGTGCCGGGACAGCGAACACTGAAGCTTTCTTT
.	TRBV5-5	18	TRBJ1-5	.	CASSLTLGGGSSNQPQHF	TGTGCCAGCAGCCTAACCCTCGGCGGGGGGAGTAGCAATCAGCCCCAGCATTTT
.	TRBV19	15	TRBJ2-6	.	CASSHDSSGANVLTF	TGTGCCAGTAGTCACGACAGCTCTGGGGCCAACGTCCTGACTTTC
.	TRBV5-1	17	TRBJ2-5	TRBD2	CASSLVTGLAGGETQYF	TGCGCCAGCAGCTTGGTCACCGGACTAGCGGGAGGAGAGACCCAGTACTTC
once	TRBV19	16	TRBJ2-7	TRBD1	CASSIIPGQGSYEQYF	TGTGCCAGTAGCATTATTCCGGGACAGGGGTCCTACGAGCAGTACTTC
.	TRBV12-5	17	TRBJ2-2	TRBD2	CASSGTSGGVGTGELFF	TGTGCTAGTTCCGGGACTAGCGGGGGGGTTGGCACCGGGGAGCTGTTTTTT
.	TRBV5-1	14	TRBJ2-6	.	CASSQVLGANVLTF	TGCGCCAGCAGCCAGGTTCTGGGGGCCAACGTCCTGACTTTC